This T cell receptor (beta chain) was recovered during a study of T cell responses to AZD1222 COVID-19 vaccine (dated by TCRdb to about 2021). Notes on the research overall: A total of approximately 240 trial participants underwent TCR sequencing, of whom 200 to 220 had received two doses of AZD1222 and approximately 25 had received two doses of the MenACWY control vaccine. Trial participants were enrolled by age into 18-55, 56-69 and 70-plus year subgroups, with around 150, 28 and 57 TCR-sequenced participants respectively. Results and caveats for the whole study, not just this receptor: Reportedly, almost half of the unique spike-specific TCRs recognized epitopes lying outside the regions that are mutated in the B.1.351 and B.1.1.7 variants. The 56-69-year group was small, and its depth increase did not reach significance, likely because of low power. Most participants were white British and females outnumbered males, and the authors suggested that clonal diversity may have been underestimated. Because no day 14 peak-response samples were available, repertoires were characterized only after the peak T cell response. The vaccine-associated CD4 TCRs covered the entire spike protein, and the dominant responses fell in regions 160-218 and 743-854. Only 5 to 7 AZD1222 recipients were SARS-CoV-2 seropositive at baseline, limiting conclusions about previously exposed vaccinees. After two AZD1222 doses, both the breadth and the depth of spike-specific TCRs were significantly higher than at day 0 and than in MenACWY recipients.

Remarks on this clone: Its cognate antigen has yet to be identified. Base quality data are lacking; no much larger clone is found one base away.

Between the V and J ends, shortened by 0 bases and 3 bases respectively, the junction contains 10 bases. The CDR3 covers 15 residues, taking in both the cysteine and the phenylalanine. This entry keeps only the CDR3 DNA: 45 bases, framed from base 1. The germline V gene supplies CDR1 SGDLS and CDR2 YYNGEE. The CDR3 regions of human TCRbeta chains were subjected to immunosequencing. In the authors' own workflow: TCRs in the repertoires were matched against a reference library of SARS-CoV-2-specific TCRs that had been generated with the MIRA antigen-specificity platform. Breadth meant the fraction of unique TCRs that were SARS-CoV-2-associated, whereas depth meant the fraction of total T cells that were SARS-CoV-2-associated. Using the MIRA data, each spike-specific TCR was assigned both to the spike region to which the TCR was reactive and to a CD4 or CD8 class. Log10-transformed breadth and depth values were compared by one-way ANOVA with Sidak's multiple comparisons tests. TCRdb's version of the immuneACCESS table is confined to in-frame rearrangements and falls short of the full clone set. An unresolved V gene accounts for under half of the shortfall where checked; the remainder is of unknown origin. The V and J calls and clone size are taken from that table; D and trimming were inferred from the DNA. The sample has some 96,000 clones on record, approximately 84% of them singletons. 12% to 15% of the sample belongs to the ten largest clones.

In the paper's terms, the time point label means: about 28 days (+/-7) after the second vaccine dose. AZD1222 recipients given second doses at about 4 weeks or at about 12 weeks were pooled, since spike-specific TCR depth and breadth were not found to differ between the two schedules. Vaccinee samples came from UK trials COV001 and COV002, including a single-blind randomized controlled phase 2/3 trial of AZD1222 (ChAdOx1 nCoV-19) in healthy adults. For TCRbeta chain sequencing, PBMC samples from trial participants were taken at day 0 and at day 28 after the second dose. This sequence was found in an adult who received the AZD1222 COVID-19 vaccine. The V gene is TRBV9 and the J gene is TRBJ2-1; a tentative D match to TRBD2 spans 5 bases. Specimen: peripheral blood, collected 28 days after the second AZD1222 dose. The base sequence is TGTGCCAGCAGCGTAGACCTAGCCGTCTACAATGAGCAGTTCTTC. This is translated as CASSVDLAVYNEQFF.